This T cell receptor (beta chain) emerged from a study of cytomegalovirus exposure and HLA in healthy donors. Broader study findings: One variant, a missense change in DCLRE1C, was linked in a later analysis to TCR beta V- and J-gene trimming. It was assumed in the presence/absence analyses that sequencing depth was roughly uniform across donors. Reports indicate that TCR beta sequences accurately predicted the HLA-A and HLA-B alleles of most subjects.

The germline gives CDR1 SNHLY, CDR2 FYNNEI. The V segment lost 7 bases and the J segment 5 bases; nucleotides outside the gene matches: 9. This CDR3 contains 14 residues. At collection, donors were nominally healthy, but unrecorded immune exposures were probable. Use of 60 Vbeta and 13 Jbeta primers characterized the PCR. The table came from immunoSEQ multiplex PCR; TCRdb's copy has only in-frame clones and leaves some out. Here the sample spans approximately 180,000 clones, 75% to 85% being singletons. This clone was recorded a few times. The antigen remains unidentified. The chain has TRBV2 and TRBJ2-7; 9 positions agree with TRBD1. Material: PBMCs. The receptor's source is a woman aged 50 to 60 in good health and CMV-seronegative. The CDR3 DNA sequence: TGTGCCAGCAAGAGGTCGGACAGGGGCCACGAGCAGTACTTC. It specifies CASKRSDRGHEQYF.